The rows below give T cell receptor beta chains drawn from one sample of a study of breast tumors, draining lymph nodes, adjacent tissues. Via MiXCR, TCRdb re-called the multiplex PCR reads, giving one row per CDR3 protein. The repertoire holds approximately 100,000 distinct CDR3 sequences, 21% seen once, with 1% to 1.5% in the top ten. Source material: axillary lymph node tissue. The source of these receptors is a female donor with breast cancer. Some clones in this sample may be carry-over from other donors' samples. Each CDR3 is given with its conserved first and last residue. Fields, in order: CDR3 protein, CDR3 DNA, CDR3 length, D gene, clone size, J gene, V gene. D genes are given only for firm matches. A row's size may be missing; if present it is once, few, many or a size class.

CASSVDLAGVFNEQFF TGTGCCAGCAGCGTAGATCTAGCGGGAGTGTTCAATGAGCAGTTCTTC 16 TRBD2 many TRBJ2-1 TRBV9
CASSDRKTSTDTQYF TGTGCCAGCAGTGACAGGAAAACTAGCACAGATACGCAGTATTTT 15 - many TRBJ2-3 TRBV6-1
CASSRTRREQYF TGTGCCAGCAGCAGGACTAGGAGGGAGCAGTACTTC 12 TRBD2 many TRBJ2-7 TRBV5-8
CASRDREVVGELFF TGTGCCAGCAGGGACAGGGAGGTAGTGGGGGAGCTGTTTTTT 14 TRBD1 many TRBJ2-2 TRBV6-6
CASSLQQKYSGNTIYF TGTGCCAGCAGCCTCCAACAGAAATACTCTGGAAACACCATATATTTT 16 - many TRBJ1-3 TRBV7-9
CASSQGGTEAFF TGCGCCAGCAGTCAAGGGGGCACTGAAGCTTTCTTT 12 - - TRBJ1-1 TRBV10-2
CAISEGSGGPYNEQFF TGTGCCATCAGCGAGGGTAGCGGGGGGCCCTACAATGAGCAGTTCTTC 16 TRBD2 many TRBJ2-1 TRBV10-3
CASSFYGPTTQLAGVYDEQYF TGCGCCAGCAGCTTCTATGGACCGACGACCCAACTAGCGGGAGTGTACGACGAGCAGTACTTC 21 TRBD2 many TRBJ2-7 TRBV5-1
CASRADFYEQYF TGTGCCAGCAGAGCAGACTTCTACGAGCAGTACTTC 12 - many TRBJ2-7 TRBV2
CSARGTGGLGETQYF TGCAGTGCTAGAGGGACAGGAGGTTTGGGAGAGACCCAGTACTTC 15 TRBD1 many TRBJ2-5 TRBV20-1